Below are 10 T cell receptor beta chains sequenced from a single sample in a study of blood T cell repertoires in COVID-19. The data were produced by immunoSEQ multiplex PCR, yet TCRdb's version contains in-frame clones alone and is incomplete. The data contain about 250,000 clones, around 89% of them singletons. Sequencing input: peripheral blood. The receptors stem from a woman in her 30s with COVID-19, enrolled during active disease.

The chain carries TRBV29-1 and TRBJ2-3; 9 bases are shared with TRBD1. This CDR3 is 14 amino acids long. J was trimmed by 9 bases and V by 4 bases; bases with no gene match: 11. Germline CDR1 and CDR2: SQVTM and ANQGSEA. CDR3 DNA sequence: TGCAGCGTTGTGCCGGGACAGGGTCGGATAACGCAGTATTTT. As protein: CSVVPGQGRITQYF.

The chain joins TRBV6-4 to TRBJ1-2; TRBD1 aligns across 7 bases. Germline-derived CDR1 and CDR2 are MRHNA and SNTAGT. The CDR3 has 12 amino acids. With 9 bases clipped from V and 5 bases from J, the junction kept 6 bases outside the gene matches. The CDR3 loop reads CASGTASYGYTF. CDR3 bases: TGTGCCAGTGGGACAGCCTCTTATGGCTACACCTTC.

The CDR3 DNA follows: TGTGCCAGTAGGGAGACTAGTATCTTTACAGATACGCAGTATTTT. Residues: CASRETSIFTDTQYF. The chain is built from TRBV19 and TRBJ2-3, with D maybe TRBD2 (6 bases). The ends were cut back, 6 bases at V and 3 bases at J, with 16 bases in the middle. Germline-derived CDR1 and CDR2 are LNHDA and SQIVND (reference sequence). This CDR3 has 15 amino acids.

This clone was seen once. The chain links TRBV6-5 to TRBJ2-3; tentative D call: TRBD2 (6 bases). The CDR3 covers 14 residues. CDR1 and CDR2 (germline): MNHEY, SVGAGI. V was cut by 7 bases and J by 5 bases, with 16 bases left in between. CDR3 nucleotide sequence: TGTGCCAGCATCGGTGGGACTTATCTAGATACGCAGTATTTT. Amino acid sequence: CASIGGTYLDTQYF.

The CDR3 sequence: CASSLSGTGETEAFF. CDR3 bases: TGTGCCAGCAGTTTATCGGGGACAGGGGAGACTGAAGCTTTCTTT. The chain employs TRBV28 and TRBJ1-1; 10 bases align to TRBD1. Trimming removed 1 base from V and 5 bases from J; junction bases left unmatched: 4. The CDR3 sequence is 15 residues long. CDR1 is MDHEN and CDR2 is SYDVKM in the germline V gene.

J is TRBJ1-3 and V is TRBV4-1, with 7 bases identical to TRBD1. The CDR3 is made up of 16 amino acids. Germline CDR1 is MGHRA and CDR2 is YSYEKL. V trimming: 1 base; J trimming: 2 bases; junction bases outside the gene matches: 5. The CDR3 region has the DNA TGCGCCAGCAGCCAAGGAGACAGGGCGGCTGGAAACACCATATATTTT. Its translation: CASSQGDRAAGNTIYF.

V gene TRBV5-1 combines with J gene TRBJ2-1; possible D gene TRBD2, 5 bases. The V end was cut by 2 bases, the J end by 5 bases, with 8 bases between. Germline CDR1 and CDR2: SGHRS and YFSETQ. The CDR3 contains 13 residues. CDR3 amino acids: CASSFSGDNEQFF. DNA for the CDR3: TGCGCCAGCAGCTTCAGCGGAGACAATGAGCAGTTCTTC.

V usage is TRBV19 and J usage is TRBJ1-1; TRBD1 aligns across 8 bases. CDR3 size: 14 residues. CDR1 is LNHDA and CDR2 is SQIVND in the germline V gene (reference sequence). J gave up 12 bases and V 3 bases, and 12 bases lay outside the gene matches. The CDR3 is CASSMQRTGSKTFF. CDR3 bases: TGTGCCAGTAGTATGCAGAGGACAGGGTCTAAAACTTTCTTT.

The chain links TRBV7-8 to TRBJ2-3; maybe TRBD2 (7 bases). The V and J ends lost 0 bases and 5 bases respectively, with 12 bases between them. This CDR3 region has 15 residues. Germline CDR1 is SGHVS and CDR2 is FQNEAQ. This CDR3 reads CASSLAGGALDTQYF. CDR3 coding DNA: TGTGCCAGCAGCTTAGCGGGGGGGGCGTTAGATACGCAGTATTTT.

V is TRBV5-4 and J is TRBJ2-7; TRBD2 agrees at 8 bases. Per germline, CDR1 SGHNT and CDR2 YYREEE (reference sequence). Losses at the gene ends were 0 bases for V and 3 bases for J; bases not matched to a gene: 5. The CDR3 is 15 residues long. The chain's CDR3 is CASSLAGGTLYEQYF. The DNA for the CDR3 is TGTGCCAGCAGCTTGGCGGGGGGGACCCTCTACGAGCAGTACTTC. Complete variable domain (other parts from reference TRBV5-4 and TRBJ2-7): ETGVTQSPTHLIKTRGQQVTLRCSSQSGHNTVSWYQQALGQGPQFIFQYYREEENGRGNFPPRFSGLQFPNYSSELNVNALELDDSALYLCASSLAGGTLYEQYFGPGTRLTVT.